This is a list of T cell receptor beta chains from one sample in a study of tumor-infiltrating lymphocytes in localized non-small cell lung cancer. Some clones are missing from TCRdb's copy, which holds only in-frame ones; the method was immunoSEQ multiplex PCR. Among under 3,500 clones listed, 65% were seen once. Sequenced sample: uninvolved lung tissue not adjacent to the tumor. These receptor sequences come from a human donor with non-small cell lung cancer. Each CDR3 is given with its conserved first and last residue. The D gene is left open where the match is weak. Clone size is given for some rows only: seen once, a few or many times, or a class if the clone is expanded.

TRBJ1-3 | . | TRBV30 | large | CAWKRVGNTIYF | TGTGCCTGGAAACGGGTAGGAAACACCATATATTTT
TRBJ2-2 | . | TRBV7-8 | . | CASSRDLVTGELFF | TGTGCCAGCAGCCGAGACCTAGTAACCGGGGAGCTGTTTTTT
TRBJ1-4 | . | TRBV6-5 | few | CASSYDSGGEKLFF | TGTGCCAGCAGTTATGACAGTGGCGGGGAAAAACTGTTTTTT
TRBJ2-1 | TRBD2 | TRBV18 | . | CASSPGTTVSYNEQFF | TGTGCCAGCTCACCAGGGACTACCGTTTCCTACAATGAGCAGTTCTTC
TRBJ2-3 | TRBD2 | TRBV11-2 | . | CASSGGTSIDTQYF | TGTGCCAGCAGCGGCGGGACTAGCATAGATACGCAGTATTTT
TRBJ1-5 | . | TRBV5-6 | . | CASSLAGRGDQPQHF | TGTGCCAGCAGCTTGGCCGGGAGAGGCGATCAGCCCCAGCATTTT
TRBJ2-2 | TRBD2 | TRBV5-6 | . | CASSHIAGVHGELFF | TGTGCCAGCAGCCACATAGCGGGAGTGCACGGGGAGCTGTTTTTT
TRBJ1-1 | . | TRBV4-2 | . | CASSSGPSGTEAFF | TGTGCCAGCAGCTCGGGACCGTCCGGCACTGAAGCTTTCTTT
TRBJ1-2 | . | TRBV9 | . | CASSGRDPNYGYTF | TGTGCCAGCAGCGGCCGGGACCCTAACTATGGCTACACCTTC
TRBJ2-5 | TRBD2 | TRBV15 | . | CATSRGLAQETQYF | TGTGCCACCAGCAGAGGACTAGCCCAAGAGACCCAGTACTTC
TRBJ2-5 | . | TRBV5-1 | few | CASSGTAGETQYF | TGCGCCAGCTCGGGGACGGCCGGAGAGACCCAGTACTTC
TRBJ1-5 | . | TRBV28 | . | CASSFRGLNQPQHF | TGTGCCAGCAGTTTCAGGGGTCTGAATCAGCCCCAGCATTTT
TRBJ1-6 | . | TRBV4-3 | . | CASSQSSRQSPLHF | TGCGCCAGCAGCCAATCATCACGACAATCACCCCTCCACTTT
TRBJ2-7 | . | TRBV19 | . | CASIGGDNYEQYF | TGTGCCAGTATTGGGGGGGACAACTACGAGCAGTACTTC
TRBJ2-7 | . | TRBV6-1 | few | CASLAQPYEQYF | TGTGCCAGCTTAGCCCAGCCCTACGAGCAGTACTTC
TRBJ1-6 | . | TRBV27 | . | CASSLQARSYNSPLHF | TGTGCCAGCAGTTTACAGGCTCGCTCCTATAATTCACCCCTCCACTTT